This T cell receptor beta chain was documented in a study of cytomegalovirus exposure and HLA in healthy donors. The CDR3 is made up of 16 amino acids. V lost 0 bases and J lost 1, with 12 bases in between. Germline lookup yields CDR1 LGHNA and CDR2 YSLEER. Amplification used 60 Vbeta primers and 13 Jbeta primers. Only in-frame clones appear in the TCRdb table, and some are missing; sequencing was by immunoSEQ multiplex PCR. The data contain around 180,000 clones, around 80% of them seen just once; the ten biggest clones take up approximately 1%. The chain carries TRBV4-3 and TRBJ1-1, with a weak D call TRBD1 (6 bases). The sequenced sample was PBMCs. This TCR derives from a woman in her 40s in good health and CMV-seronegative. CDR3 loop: CASSQDRVRGNTEAFF. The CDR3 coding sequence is TGCGCCAGCAGCCAAGATCGGGTCAGGGGGAACACTGAAGCTTTCTTT.